The T cell receptor beta chain described here comes from a study of blood T cell repertoires in COVID-19. Turning to the study itself: The United States, Italy and Spain were the sources of the acute and convalescent COVID-19 samples. T cells, B-cell-depleted T cells, or PBMCs supplied cDNA or gDNA.

Germline CDR1 reads SGHNT; CDR2 reads YYREEE (reference sequence). The CDR3 sequence is 17 residues long. With 4 bases clipped from V and 4 bases from J, the junction kept 7 bases outside the gene matches. Authors' methods: Cell counts per sample came from amplifying reference gene primers. Generated by immunoSEQ multiplex PCR, the TCRdb table keeps only in-frame clones and is missing some. V and J calls plus clone size are reproduced from that table; the DNA served to infer D and trimming. Of about 120,000 clones listed, around 89% are singletons. Patients in Seattle were enrolled during active infection, then followed longitudinally.

The clonotype was recovered from a woman aged 60 to 75 with COVID-19, enrolled during active disease. Sequencing was done on a sample of peripheral blood. This chain joins TRBV5-4 and TRBJ2-1; 14 bases line up with TRBD2. CDR3 in DNA: TGTGCCAGCAGCCCCGGGACTAGCGGGGGACTTTACAATGAGCAGTTCTTC. As protein: CASSPGTSGGLYNEQFF.